This record looks at one TCR beta chain sequence and its context. The sample is drawn from a study of blood T cell repertoires in COVID-19. Across the whole study: Samples came from the United States, Italy and Spain, spanning acute and convalescent COVID-19.

The length of the CDR3 is 18 residues. CDR1 and CDR2 from the germline V gene are SQVTM and ANQGSEA. The V segment lost 2 bases and the J segment 4 bases; nucleotides outside the gene matches: 18. Repertoires were generated with immunoSEQ multiplex PCR, while TCRdb's copy carries only in-frame clones and drops some. The table records about 200,000 clones, 80% to 90% of them present only once. V gene TRBV29-1 combines with J gene TRBJ1-2; 8 bases align to TRBD1. The sequence was collected from a woman between 65 and 79 years old with acute or convalescent COVID-19. The material sequenced was peripheral blood. CDR3 sequence: CSVELRDRIGSGGYGYTF. CDR3 DNA sequence: TGCAGCGTTGAATTAAGGGACAGGATTGGATCGGGGGGCTATGGCTACACCTTC.